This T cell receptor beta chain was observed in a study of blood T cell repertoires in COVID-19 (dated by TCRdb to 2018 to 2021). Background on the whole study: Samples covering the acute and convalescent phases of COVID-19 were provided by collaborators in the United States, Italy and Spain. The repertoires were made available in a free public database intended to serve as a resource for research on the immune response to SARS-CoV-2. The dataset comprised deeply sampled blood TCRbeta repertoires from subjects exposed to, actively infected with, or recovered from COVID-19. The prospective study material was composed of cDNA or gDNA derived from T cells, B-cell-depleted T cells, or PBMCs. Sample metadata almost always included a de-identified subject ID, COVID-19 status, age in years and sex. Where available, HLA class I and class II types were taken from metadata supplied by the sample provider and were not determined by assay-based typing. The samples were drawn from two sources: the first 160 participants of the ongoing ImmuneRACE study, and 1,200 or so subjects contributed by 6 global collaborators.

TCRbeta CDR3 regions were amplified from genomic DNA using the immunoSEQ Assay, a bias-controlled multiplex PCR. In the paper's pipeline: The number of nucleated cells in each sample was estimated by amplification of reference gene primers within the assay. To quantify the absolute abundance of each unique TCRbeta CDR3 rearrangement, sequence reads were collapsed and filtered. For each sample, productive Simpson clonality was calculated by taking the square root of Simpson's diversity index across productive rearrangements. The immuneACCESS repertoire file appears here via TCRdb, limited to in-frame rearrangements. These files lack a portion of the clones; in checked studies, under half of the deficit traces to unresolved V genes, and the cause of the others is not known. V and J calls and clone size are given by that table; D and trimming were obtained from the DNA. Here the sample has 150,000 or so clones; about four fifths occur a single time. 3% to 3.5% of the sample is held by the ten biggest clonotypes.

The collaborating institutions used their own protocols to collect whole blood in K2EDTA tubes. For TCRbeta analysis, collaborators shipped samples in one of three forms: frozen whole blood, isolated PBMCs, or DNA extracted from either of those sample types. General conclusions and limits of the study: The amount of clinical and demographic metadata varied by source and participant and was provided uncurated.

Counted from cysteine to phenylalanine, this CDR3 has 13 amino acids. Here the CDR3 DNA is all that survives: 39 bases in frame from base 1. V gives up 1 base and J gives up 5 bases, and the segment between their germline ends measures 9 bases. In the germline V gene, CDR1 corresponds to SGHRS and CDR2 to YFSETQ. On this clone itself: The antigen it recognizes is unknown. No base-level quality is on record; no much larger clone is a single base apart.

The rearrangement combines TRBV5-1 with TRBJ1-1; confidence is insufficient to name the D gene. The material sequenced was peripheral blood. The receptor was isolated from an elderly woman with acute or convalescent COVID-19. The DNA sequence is TGCGCCAGCAGCTTGCAGATCGGGACTGAAGCTTTCTTT. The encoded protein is CASSLQIGTEAFF.